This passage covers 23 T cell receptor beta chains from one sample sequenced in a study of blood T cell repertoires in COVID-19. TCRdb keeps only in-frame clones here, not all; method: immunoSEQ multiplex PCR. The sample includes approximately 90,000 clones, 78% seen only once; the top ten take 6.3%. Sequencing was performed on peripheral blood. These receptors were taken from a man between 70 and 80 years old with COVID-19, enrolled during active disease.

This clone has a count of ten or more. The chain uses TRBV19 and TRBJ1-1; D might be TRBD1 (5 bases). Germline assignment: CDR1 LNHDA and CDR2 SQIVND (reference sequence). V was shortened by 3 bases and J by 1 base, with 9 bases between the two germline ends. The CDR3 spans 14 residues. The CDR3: CASSMGQGNTEAFF. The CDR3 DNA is TGTGCCAGTAGTATGGGGCAGGGGAACACTGAAGCTTTCTTT.

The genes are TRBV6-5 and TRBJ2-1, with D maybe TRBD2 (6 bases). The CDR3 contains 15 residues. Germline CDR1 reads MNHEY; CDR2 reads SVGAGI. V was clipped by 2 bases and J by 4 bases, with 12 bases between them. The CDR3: CASSYEGLLYNEQFF. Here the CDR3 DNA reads TGTGCCAGCAGTTACGAGGGACTCCTTTACAATGAGCAGTTCTTC.

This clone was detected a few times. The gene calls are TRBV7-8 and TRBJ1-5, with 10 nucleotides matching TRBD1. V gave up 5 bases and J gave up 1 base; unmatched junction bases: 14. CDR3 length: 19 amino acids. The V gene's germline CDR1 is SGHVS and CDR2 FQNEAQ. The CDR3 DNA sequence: TGTGCCAGCAGCCCTGGCCGGACAGGGGGGTTTATCAGCAATCAGCCCCAGCATTTT. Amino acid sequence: CASSPGRTGGFISNQPQHF.

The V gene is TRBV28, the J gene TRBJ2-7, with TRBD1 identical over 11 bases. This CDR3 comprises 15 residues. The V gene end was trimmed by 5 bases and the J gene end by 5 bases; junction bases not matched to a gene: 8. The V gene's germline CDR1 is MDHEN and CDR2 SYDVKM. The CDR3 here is CASSGVGQGANEQYF. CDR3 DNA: TGTGCCAGCAGTGGGGTAGGACAGGGGGCCAACGAGCAGTACTTC.

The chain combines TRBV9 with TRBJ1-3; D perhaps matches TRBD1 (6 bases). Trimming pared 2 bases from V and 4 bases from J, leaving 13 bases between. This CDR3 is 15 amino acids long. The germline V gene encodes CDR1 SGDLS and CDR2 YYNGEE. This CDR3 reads CASSVEWGPGNTIYF. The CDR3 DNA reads TGTGCCAGCAGCGTCGAATGGGGGCCAGGAAACACCATATATTTT.

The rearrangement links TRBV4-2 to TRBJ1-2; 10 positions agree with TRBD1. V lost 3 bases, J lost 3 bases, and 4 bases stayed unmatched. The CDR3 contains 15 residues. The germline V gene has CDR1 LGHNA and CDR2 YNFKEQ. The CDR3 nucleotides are TGTGCCAGCAGCCAGACAGGGGGCGGGGACTATGGCTACACCTTC. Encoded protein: CASSQTGGGDYGYTF.

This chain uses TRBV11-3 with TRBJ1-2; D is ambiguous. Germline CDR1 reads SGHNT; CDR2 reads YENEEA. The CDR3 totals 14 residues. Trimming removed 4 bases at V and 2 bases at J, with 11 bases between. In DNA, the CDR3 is TGTGCCAGCAGCTCGGGATTCCTCAACTATGGCTACACCTTC. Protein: CASSSGFLNYGYTF.

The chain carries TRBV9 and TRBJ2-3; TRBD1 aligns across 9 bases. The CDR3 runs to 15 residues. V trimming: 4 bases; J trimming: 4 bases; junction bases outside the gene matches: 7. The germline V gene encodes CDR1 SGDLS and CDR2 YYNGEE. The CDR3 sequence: CASSRDRDNADTQYF. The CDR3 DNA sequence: TGTGCCAGCAGCCGGGACAGGGACAACGCAGATACGCAGTATTTT.

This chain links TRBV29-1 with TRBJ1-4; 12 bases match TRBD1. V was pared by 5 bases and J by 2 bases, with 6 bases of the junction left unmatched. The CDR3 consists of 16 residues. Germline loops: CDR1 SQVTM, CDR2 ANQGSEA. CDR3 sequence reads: CSVSPGQGATNEKLFF. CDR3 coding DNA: TGCAGCGTTAGTCCGGGACAGGGGGCGACTAATGAAAAACTGTTTTTT. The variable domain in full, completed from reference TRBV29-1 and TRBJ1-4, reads SAVISQKPSRDICQRGTSLTIQCQVDSQVTMMFWYRQQPGQSLTLIATANQGSEATYESGFVIDKFPISRPNLTFSTLTVSNMSPEDSSIYLCSVSPGQGATNEKLFFGSGTQLSVL.

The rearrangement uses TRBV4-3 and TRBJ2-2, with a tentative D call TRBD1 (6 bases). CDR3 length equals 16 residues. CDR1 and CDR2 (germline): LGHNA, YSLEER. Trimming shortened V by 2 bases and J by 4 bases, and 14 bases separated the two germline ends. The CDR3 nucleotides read TGCGCCAGCAGCCAAAACCCTACAGGGATCACCGGGGAGCTGTTTTTT. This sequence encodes CASSQNPTGITGELFF.

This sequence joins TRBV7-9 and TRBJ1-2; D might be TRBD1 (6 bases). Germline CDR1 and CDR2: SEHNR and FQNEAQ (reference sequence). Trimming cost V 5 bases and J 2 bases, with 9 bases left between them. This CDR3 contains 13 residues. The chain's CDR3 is CASSRQENYGYTF. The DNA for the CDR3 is TGTGCCAGCAGCAGACAGGAGAACTATGGCTACACCTTC.

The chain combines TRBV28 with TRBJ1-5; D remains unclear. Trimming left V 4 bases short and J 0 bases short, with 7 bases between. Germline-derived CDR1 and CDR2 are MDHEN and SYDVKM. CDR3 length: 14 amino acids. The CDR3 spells CASSYGISNQPQHF. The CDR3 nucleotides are TGTGCCAGCAGTTACGGTATTAGCAATCAGCCCCAGCATTTT.

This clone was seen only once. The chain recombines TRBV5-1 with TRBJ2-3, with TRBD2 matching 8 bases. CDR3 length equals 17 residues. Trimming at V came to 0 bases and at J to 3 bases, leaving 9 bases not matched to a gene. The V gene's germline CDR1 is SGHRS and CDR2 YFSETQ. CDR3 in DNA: TGCGCCAGCAGCTTGGGGGGTGCGGGAGGAGGAACAGATACGCAGTATTTT. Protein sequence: CASSLGGAGGGTDTQYF.

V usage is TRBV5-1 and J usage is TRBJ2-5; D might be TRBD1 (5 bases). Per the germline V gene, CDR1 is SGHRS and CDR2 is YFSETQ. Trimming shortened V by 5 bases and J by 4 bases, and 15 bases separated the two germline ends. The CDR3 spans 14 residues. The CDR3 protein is CASSGAGMGETQYF. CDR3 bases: TGCGCCAGCAGTGGGGCAGGGATGGGAGAGACCCAGTACTTC.

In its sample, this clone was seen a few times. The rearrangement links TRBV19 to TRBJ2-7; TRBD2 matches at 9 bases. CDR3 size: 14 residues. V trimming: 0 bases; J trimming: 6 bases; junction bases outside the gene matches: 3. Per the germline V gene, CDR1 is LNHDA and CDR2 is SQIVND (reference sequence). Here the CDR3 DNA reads TGTGCCAGTAGTATAGATAGCGGGAGTCTCGAGCAGTACTTC. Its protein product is CASSIDSGSLEQYF.

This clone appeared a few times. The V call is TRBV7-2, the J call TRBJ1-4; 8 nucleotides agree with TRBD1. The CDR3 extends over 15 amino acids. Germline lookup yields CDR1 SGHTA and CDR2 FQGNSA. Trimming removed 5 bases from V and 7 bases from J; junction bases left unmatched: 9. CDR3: CASSQTGARGEKLFF. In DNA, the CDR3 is TGTGCCAGCAGCCAGACAGGGGCCCGTGGTGAAAAACTGTTTTTT.

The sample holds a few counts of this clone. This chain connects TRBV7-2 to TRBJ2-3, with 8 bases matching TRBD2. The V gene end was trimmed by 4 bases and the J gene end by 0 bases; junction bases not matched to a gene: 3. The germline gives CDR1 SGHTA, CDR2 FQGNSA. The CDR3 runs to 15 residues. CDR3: CASSWGGRSTDTQYF. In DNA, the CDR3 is TGTGCCAGCAGCTGGGGCGGGAGGAGCACAGATACGCAGTATTTT.

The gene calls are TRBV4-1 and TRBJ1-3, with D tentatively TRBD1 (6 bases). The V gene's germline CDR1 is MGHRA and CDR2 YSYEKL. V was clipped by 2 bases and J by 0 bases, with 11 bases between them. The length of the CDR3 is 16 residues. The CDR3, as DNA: TGCGCCAGCAGCCAACGACAGGAGGCCTCTGGAAACACCATATATTTT. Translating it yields CASSQRQEASGNTIYF.

Here the CDR3 DNA reads TGTGCCAGCAGCTTAGAGGGGCTAGTTTCACCCTACAATGAGCAGTTCTTC. It is translated as CASSLEGLVSPYNEQFF. The V call is TRBV7-9, the J call TRBJ2-1; TRBD1 might be the D (5 bases). This CDR3 is built from 17 residues. The ends were cut back, 1 base at V and 2 bases at J, with 15 bases in the middle. Germline CDR1 SEHNR, CDR2 FQNEAQ (reference sequence).

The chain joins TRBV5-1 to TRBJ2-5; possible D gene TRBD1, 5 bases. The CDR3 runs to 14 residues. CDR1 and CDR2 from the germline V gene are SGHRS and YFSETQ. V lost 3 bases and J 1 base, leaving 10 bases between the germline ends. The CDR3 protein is CASSSDRIQETQYF. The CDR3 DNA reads TGCGCCAGCAGCTCCGACAGAATCCAAGAGACCCAGTACTTC.

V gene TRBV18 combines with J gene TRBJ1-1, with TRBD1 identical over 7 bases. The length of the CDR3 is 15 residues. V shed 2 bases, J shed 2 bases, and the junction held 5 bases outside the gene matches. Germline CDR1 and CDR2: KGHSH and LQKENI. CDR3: CASSPVGGYNTEAFF. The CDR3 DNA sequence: TGTGCCAGCTCACCAGTAGGGGGCTATAACACTGAAGCTTTCTTT.

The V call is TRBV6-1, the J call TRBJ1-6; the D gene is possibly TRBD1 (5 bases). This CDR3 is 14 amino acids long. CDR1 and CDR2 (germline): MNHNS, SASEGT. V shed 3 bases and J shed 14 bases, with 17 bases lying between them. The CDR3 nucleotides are TGTGCCAGCAGTGAGGGTCCGGGAGCAGGGACCCTCCACTTT. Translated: CASSEGPGAGTLHF.

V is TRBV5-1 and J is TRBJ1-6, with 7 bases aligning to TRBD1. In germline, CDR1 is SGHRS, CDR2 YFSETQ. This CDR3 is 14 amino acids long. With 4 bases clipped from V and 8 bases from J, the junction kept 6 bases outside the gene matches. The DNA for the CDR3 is TGCGCCAGCAGCCGACAGGGTCCGGATTCACCCCTCCACTTT. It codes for CASSRQGPDSPLHF.